This T cell receptor beta chain derives from a study of radiation and T cells in renal cell carcinoma. Of note for this clone: The antigen is not known.

Points from the study as a whole: In blood, top tumor clones expanded by 2 weeks, shrinking by 4. Without pretreatment biopsies, baseline tumor clonotype presence was undetermined.

Using immunoSEQ multiplex PCR, the repertoire was profiled, and TCRdb retains in-frame clones only, with some absent. The sample carries roughly 61,000 clones, over 60% recorded once. The time point denotes: blood 4 weeks post-SBRT, at nephrectomy. Treatment: 15 Gy SBRT to primary tumor, nephrectomy 4 weeks later. After SBRT, blood was collected at 2 and 4 weeks, plus baseline. Clear cell pathology was present in this patient's renal cell carcinoma. Germline CDR1 reads LNHDA; CDR2 reads SQIVND (reference sequence). Between the trimmed V and J ends, which lost 1 base and 1 base, there was a span of 16 bases. This CDR3 comprises 17 residues.

The sequence came from a man between 60 and 75 years old with renal cell carcinoma. The input for sequencing was blood, taken from a patient whose treatment included radiotherapy and nephrectomy. The chain employs TRBV19 and TRBJ1-1; tentative D call: TRBD1 (5 bases). CDR3 sequence reads: CASSIGLRWDSNTEAFF. CDR3 DNA sequence: TGTGCCAGTAGTATAGGTCTTAGGTGGGACTCGAACACTGAAGCTTTCTTT.